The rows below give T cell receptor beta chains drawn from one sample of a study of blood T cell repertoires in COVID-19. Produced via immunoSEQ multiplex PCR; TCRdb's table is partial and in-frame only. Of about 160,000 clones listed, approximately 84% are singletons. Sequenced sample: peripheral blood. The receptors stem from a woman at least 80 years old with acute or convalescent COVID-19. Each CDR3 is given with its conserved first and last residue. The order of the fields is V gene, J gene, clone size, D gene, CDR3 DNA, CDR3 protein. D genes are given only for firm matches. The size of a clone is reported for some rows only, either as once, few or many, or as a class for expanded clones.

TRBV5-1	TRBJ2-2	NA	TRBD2	TGCGCCAGCAGCATGACTAGCAGCACCGGGGAGCTGTTTTTT	CASSMTSSTGELFF
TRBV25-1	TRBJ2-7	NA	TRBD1	TGTGCCAGCAGTTTTCCGGGACAGGGGGTCTACGAGCAGTACTTC	CASSFPGQGVYEQYF
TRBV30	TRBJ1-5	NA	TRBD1	TGTGCCTGGAGTGTGACAGGGAATCAGCCCCAGCATTTT	CAWSVTGNQPQHF
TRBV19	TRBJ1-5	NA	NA	TGTGCCAGTAGGACCCAAGGGGGTAGCAATCAGCCCCAGCATTTT	CASRTQGGSNQPQHF
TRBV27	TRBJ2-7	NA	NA	TGTGCCAGCAGTTTCTCGGGTACCTACGAGCAGTACTTC	CASSFSGTYEQYF
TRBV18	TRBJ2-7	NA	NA	TGTGCCAGCTCATTAAACTTACGATCCTACGAGCAGTACTTC	CASSLNLRSYEQYF
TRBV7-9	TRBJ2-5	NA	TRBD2	TGTGCCAGCAGCTGGGGAGGGCTGGGACAAGAGACCCAGTACTTC	CASSWGGLGQETQYF
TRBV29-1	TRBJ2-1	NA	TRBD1	TGCAGCGTCGGACAGGTGGAGCAGTTCTTC	CSVGQVEQFF
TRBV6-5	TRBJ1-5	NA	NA	TGTGCCAGCAGTTACTCCGGTGATCAGCCCCAGCATTTT	CASSYSGDQPQHF
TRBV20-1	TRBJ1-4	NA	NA	TGCAGTGCTAGGGAGAATGAAAAACTGTTTTTT	CSARENEKLFF
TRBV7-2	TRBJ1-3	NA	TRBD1	TGTGCCAGCAGCTTATATGGGCGACAGGGTGGAAACACCATATATTTT	CASSLYGRQGGNTIYF
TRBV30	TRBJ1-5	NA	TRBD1	TGTGCCTGGAGTGAGGACAGGGTAAGCAATCAGCCCCAGCATTTT	CAWSEDRVSNQPQHF
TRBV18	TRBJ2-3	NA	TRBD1	TGTGCCAGCTCACCACGGGACAGGGGGCCTCATACGCAGTATTTT	CASSPRDRGPHTQYF
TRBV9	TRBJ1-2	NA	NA	TGTGCCAGCAGCGTAACTTTAGCTAACTATGGCTACACCTTC	CASSVTLANYGYTF
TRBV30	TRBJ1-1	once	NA	TGTGCCTGGAGCATCAACACTGAAGCTTTCTTT	CAWSINTEAFF
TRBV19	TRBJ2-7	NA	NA	TGTGCCAGTAGTATCTATCCAGGGCTCTCCTACGAGCAGTACTTC	CASSIYPGLSYEQYF
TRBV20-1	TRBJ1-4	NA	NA	TGCAGTGCTAGTCAGGGGCTGGGTGAAAAACTGTTTTTT	CSASQGLGEKLFF
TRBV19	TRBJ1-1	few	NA	TGTGCCAGTAAGGAGGGGAGAACTGAAGCTTTCTTT	CASKEGRTEAFF